Listed below are T cell receptor beta chains from one sample, sequenced in a study of blood T cell repertoires in COVID-19. Sequenced by immunoSEQ multiplex PCR; TCRdb stores in-frame clones only, minus some. Of some 360,000 clones detected, over 85% appear once; the ten largest clones hold 3% to 4.5%. Sequencing was performed on peripheral blood. The source of these receptors is a woman aged 55-75 years with COVID-19, enrolled during active disease. The CDR3 runs from the conserved cysteine through the conserved F or W. Each record gives: J gene, CDR3 length, V gene, D gene, clone size, CDR3 protein, CDR3 DNA. The D gene is left open where the match is weak. Only part of the rows carry a size: once, few, many, or a class if the clone is expanded.

J gene: TRBJ2-2; CDR3 length: 14; V gene: TRBV7-3; D gene: NA; clone size: NA; CDR3 protein: CASNSDANTGELFF; CDR3 DNA: TGTGCCAGCAACTCCGATGCGAACACCGGGGAGCTGTTTTTT
J gene: TRBJ1-6; CDR3 length: 11; V gene: TRBV12-3/TRBV12-4; D gene: NA; clone size: NA; CDR3 protein: CASTSGSPLHF; CDR3 DNA: TGTGCCAGCACCTCCGGTTCACCCCTCCACTTT
J gene: TRBJ1-3; CDR3 length: 17; V gene: TRBV19; D gene: TRBD1; clone size: NA; CDR3 protein: CASSIPRTGGAGNTIYF; CDR3 DNA: TGTGCCAGTAGTATACCGCGAACAGGGGGCGCAGGAAACACCATATATTTT
J gene: TRBJ1-2; CDR3 length: 15; V gene: TRBV5-5; D gene: NA; clone size: NA; CDR3 protein: CASSPRRESDYGYTF; CDR3 DNA: TGTGCCAGCAGCCCGCGACGGGAAAGTGACTATGGCTACACCTTC
J gene: TRBJ1-5; CDR3 length: 14; V gene: TRBV19; D gene: NA; clone size: NA; CDR3 protein: CASKTAGSNQPQHF; CDR3 DNA: TGTGCCAGTAAAACGGCGGGGAGTAATCAGCCCCAGCATTTT
J gene: TRBJ1-3; CDR3 length: 16; V gene: TRBV7-9; D gene: NA; clone size: NA; CDR3 protein: CASSLVGGFSGNTIYF; CDR3 DNA: TGTGCCAGCAGCTTAGTTGGGGGGTTCTCTGGAAACACCATATATTTT
J gene: TRBJ2-1; CDR3 length: 12; V gene: TRBV19; D gene: NA; clone size: few; CDR3 protein: CASSTKRNEQFF; CDR3 DNA: TGTGCCAGTAGTACGAAGAGGAATGAGCAGTTCTTC
J gene: TRBJ1-4; CDR3 length: 15; V gene: TRBV19; D gene: NA; clone size: NA; CDR3 protein: CASAPDGGSDEKLFF; CDR3 DNA: TGTGCCAGTGCACCCGACGGGGGGTCGGATGAAAAACTGTTTTTT
J gene: TRBJ2-3; CDR3 length: 15; V gene: TRBV3-1/TRBV3-2; D gene: TRBD1; clone size: NA; CDR3 protein: CASSPGQGWTDTQYF; CDR3 DNA: TGTGCCAGCAGCCCAGGACAGGGTTGGACAGATACGCAGTATTTT
J gene: TRBJ2-3; CDR3 length: 12; V gene: TRBV12-3/TRBV12-4; D gene: NA; clone size: NA; CDR3 protein: CASRSNTDTQYF; CDR3 DNA: TGTGCCAGCAGGTCAAACACAGATACGCAGTATTTT
J gene: TRBJ2-3; CDR3 length: 15; V gene: TRBV10-1; D gene: TRBD1; clone size: NA; CDR3 protein: CASILGQGRTDTQYF; CDR3 DNA: TGCGCCAGCATCCTTGGACAGGGTCGCACAGATACGCAGTATTTT
J gene: TRBJ1-2; CDR3 length: 15; V gene: TRBV10-3; D gene: NA; clone size: NA; CDR3 protein: CAIRDSRGIEAGYTF; CDR3 DNA: TGTGCCATCAGAGATTCAAGGGGGATTGAGGCGGGCTACACCTTC
J gene: TRBJ2-7; CDR3 length: 12; V gene: TRBV5-4; D gene: TRBD1; clone size: NA; CDR3 protein: CASSQNPGQEYF; CDR3 DNA: TGTGCCAGCAGTCAAAATCCGGGACAGGAGTACTTC
J gene: TRBJ1-2; CDR3 length: 14; V gene: TRBV27; D gene: TRBD1; clone size: NA; CDR3 protein: CASSPGDSFYGYTF; CDR3 DNA: TGTGCCAGCAGCCCCGGGGACAGTTTCTATGGCTACACCTTC
J gene: TRBJ1-5; CDR3 length: 15; V gene: TRBV7-6; D gene: NA; clone size: NA; CDR3 protein: CASSPSGIGNQPQHF; CDR3 DNA: TGTGCCAGCAGCCCTTCAGGTATCGGCAATCAGCCCCAGCATTTT
J gene: TRBJ1-2; CDR3 length: 17; V gene: TRBV4-1; D gene: NA; clone size: once; CDR3 protein: CASSQVDPSGGDYGYTF; CDR3 DNA: TGCGCCAGCAGCCAAGTCGACCCCTCTGGGGGCGACTATGGCTACACCTTC
J gene: TRBJ1-3; CDR3 length: 16; V gene: TRBV9; D gene: NA; clone size: NA; CDR3 protein: CASSVALSSSGNTIYF; CDR3 DNA: TGTGCCAGCAGCGTAGCTCTTTCCAGCTCTGGAAACACCATATATTTT
J gene: TRBJ2-3; CDR3 length: 13; V gene: TRBV3-1/TRBV3-2; D gene: NA; clone size: NA; CDR3 protein: CASILRGTDTQYF; CDR3 DNA: TGTGCCAGCATTCTCAGGGGAACAGATACGCAGTATTTT
J gene: TRBJ2-5; CDR3 length: 15; V gene: TRBV5-1; D gene: TRBD2; clone size: NA; CDR3 protein: CASSLNPGGQETQYF; CDR3 DNA: TGCGCCAGCAGCTTAAATCCGGGGGGCCAAGAGACCCAGTACTTC
J gene: TRBJ2-1; CDR3 length: 15; V gene: TRBV9; D gene: NA; clone size: NA; CDR3 protein: CASSVELPSYNEQFF; CDR3 DNA: TGTGCCAGCAGCGTAGAACTGCCCTCCTACAATGAGCAGTTCTTC
J gene: TRBJ1-6; CDR3 length: 18; V gene: TRBV28; D gene: TRBD1; clone size: NA; CDR3 protein: CASSPIEGDSRNNSPLHF; CDR3 DNA: TGTGCCAGCAGCCCAATCGAAGGGGACAGCCGGAATAATTCACCCCTCCACTTT
J gene: TRBJ1-1; CDR3 length: 12; V gene: TRBV18; D gene: NA; clone size: NA; CDR3 protein: CASSPMGGEAFF; CDR3 DNA: TGTGCCAGCTCACCAATGGGGGGGGAAGCTTTCTTT
J gene: TRBJ2-4; CDR3 length: 13; V gene: TRBV3-1/TRBV3-2; D gene: NA; clone size: once; CDR3 protein: CASSQDYTGLQYF; CDR3 DNA: TGTGCCAGCAGCCAAGATTATACAGGGTTACAGTACTTC
J gene: TRBJ1-2; CDR3 length: 16; V gene: TRBV7-9; D gene: TRBD1; clone size: once; CDR3 protein: CASSTQDRTTNYGYTF; CDR3 DNA: TGTGCCAGCAGCACCCAGGACAGGACAACTAACTATGGCTACACCTTC